A single sample gave rise to the 14 T cell receptor beta chains below, sequenced in a study of control samples from healthy donors and cancer patients. Assay used: immunoSEQ multiplex PCR; TCRdb lists only in-frame clones, some missing. Of roughly 81,000 clones in the sample, around 83% were seen once. The sample was PBMCs. The receptor source for this set is a man aged 55 to 69 with head and neck cancer.

This clone was counted only a few times. V usage is TRBV7-2 and J usage is TRBJ2-2; no clear D. V gave up 3 bases and J gave up 6 bases, with 8 bases separating them. Germline V gives CDR1 SGHTA, CDR2 FQGNSA. The CDR3 sequence is 13 residues long. This chain's CDR3 is CASSLRDAGELFF. CDR3 bases: TGTGCCAGCAGCTTGAGAGACGCCGGGGAGCTGTTTTTT. Based on the CDR3 plus reference TRBV7-2 and TRBJ2-2, the full variable domain is GAGVSQSPSNKVTEKGKDVELRCDPISGHTALYWYRQSLGQGLEFLIYFQGNSAPDKSGLPSDRFSAERTGGSVSTLTIQRTQQEDSAVYLCASSLRDAGELFFGEGSRLTVL.

This sequence joins TRBV10-3 and TRBJ2-1, with D tentatively TRBD1 or TRBD2 (5 bases each). Germline lookup yields CDR1 ENHRY and CDR2 SYGVKD. CDR3 length: 16 residues. Trimming took off 8 bases at V and 0 bases at J, with 17 bases between the two ends. The CDR3 DNA reads as TGTGCCATCGGCCTCGGGACCCCTGTCTCCTACAATGAGCAGTTCTTC. It translates to CAIGLGTPVSYNEQFF.

The chain is built from TRBV19 and TRBJ2-6; a possible D gene is TRBD2 (5 bases). Per germline, CDR1 LNHDA and CDR2 SQIVND (reference sequence). Trimming took off 6 bases at V and 0 bases at J, with 15 bases between the two ends. The CDR3 is made up of 17 amino acids. The CDR3 DNA is TGTGCCAGTAGCCTCCGGACTTCTCTCTCTGGGGCCAACGTCCTGACTTTC. Its protein is CASSLRTSLSGANVLTF.

The chain couples TRBV2 to TRBJ1-5; 10 bases line up with TRBD1. CDR1 and CDR2 (germline): SNHLY, FYNNEI. V shed 11 bases, J shed 4 bases, and the junction held 5 bases outside the gene matches. This CDR3 is 13 amino acids long. CDR3 protein: CACRDRGNQPQHF. CDR3 DNA: TGTGCCTGCCGGGACAGGGGAAATCAGCCCCAGCATTTT.

V usage is TRBV3-1 (or the pseudogene TRBV3-2) and J usage is TRBJ2-7; TRBD1 is a possible D gene (5 bases). Trimming took 4 bases from V and 5 from J, leaving 18 bases between them. The CDR3 loop spans 15 amino acids. The germline gives CDR1 LGHDT, CDR2 YNNKEL (reference sequence). CDR3 nucleotide sequence: TGTGCCAGCAGCCGAAGGTCGGACATCTGGGACGAGCAGTACTTC. Encoded protein: CASSRRSDIWDEQYF.

The chain carries TRBV7-2 and TRBJ2-7; TRBD2 aligns across 8 bases. Germline values: CDR1 SGHTA, CDR2 FQGNSA. V lost 5 bases to trimming and J lost 3 bases; unmatched junction nucleotides: 6. The CDR3 contains 14 residues. The CDR3 spells CASSLGGGNYEQYF. Here the CDR3 DNA reads TGTGCCAGCAGCCTCGGGGGGGGAAACTACGAGCAGTACTTC.

The chain is built from TRBV2 and TRBJ2-5, with 11 bases fitting TRBD2. J lost 4 bases, V lost 6 bases, and 7 bases had no gene match. Germline CDR1 is SNHLY and CDR2 is FYNNEI. The CDR3 spans 15 residues. The CDR3 sequence is CASSTLAGDSETQYF. Written as DNA, the CDR3 is TGTGCCAGCAGCACACTAGCGGGAGATTCAGAGACCCAGTACTTC.

The V and J genes are TRBV15 and TRBJ1-2; 7 positions agree with TRBD1. J was trimmed by 0 bases and V by 5 bases; bases with no gene match: 6. The germline CDR1 and CDR2 sequences are LNHNV and YYDKDF (reference sequence). The CDR3 totals 15 residues. The CDR3 sequence is CATSLGTAPNYGYTF. CDR3 nucleotides: TGTGCCACCAGCCTGGGGACAGCACCTAACTATGGCTACACCTTC. The full variable domain, rest sourced from reference TRBV15 and TRBJ1-2, is DAMVIQNPRYQVTQFGKPVTLSCSQTLNHNVMYWYQQKSSQAPKLLFHYYDKDFNNEADTPDNFQSRRPNTSFCFLDIRSPGLGDTAMYLCATSLGTAPNYGYTFGSGTRLTVV.

This sequence joins TRBV7-6 and TRBJ2-1; possible D gene TRBD1, 5 bases. Germline V lookup: CDR1 SGHVS, CDR2 FNYEAQ. The CDR3 length is 12 residues. Trimming took 5 bases from V and 4 from J, leaving 6 bases between them. The CDR3 coding sequence is TGTGCCAGCAGCAGGGGATACAATGAGCAGTTCTTC. It translates to CASSRGYNEQFF.

The chain combines TRBV11-2 with TRBJ1-4; 10 nucleotides agree with TRBD1. CDR3 length: 16 amino acids. Germline V gene sequence: CDR1 SGHAT, CDR2 FQNNGV. The V gene end was trimmed by 5 bases and the J gene end by 5 bases; junction bases not matched to a gene: 8. CDR3 protein: CASSIGDRGGNEKLFF. The CDR3 DNA is TGTGCCAGCAGCATAGGGGACAGGGGAGGGAATGAAAAACTGTTTTTT.

The chain uses TRBV5-1 and TRBJ2-1; TRBD1 agrees at 7 bases. Germline CDR1 is SGHRS and CDR2 is YFSETQ. The CDR3 runs 17 residues. With 1 base clipped from V and 4 bases from J, the junction kept 11 bases outside the gene matches. In DNA form, the CDR3 reads TGCGCCAGCAGCTTGCCTCGACAGGGCAAAAGATACAATGAGCAGTTCTTC. It encodes CASSLPRQGKRYNEQFF.

The chain recombines TRBV11-2 with TRBJ2-3; 7 nucleotides line up with TRBD1. Per the germline V gene, CDR1 is SGHAT and CDR2 is FQNNGV. There are 14 residues in the CDR3. V lost 4 bases to trimming and J lost 2 bases; unmatched junction nucleotides: 3. The CDR3 spells CASSWDSHTDTQYF. The CDR3 DNA reads as TGTGCCAGCAGCTGGGACAGCCACACAGATACGCAGTATTTT.

CDR3 in DNA: TGCAGTGCTAGGTTGAACACTGAAGCTTTCTTT. It encodes CSARLNTEAFF. This chain links TRBV20-1 with TRBJ1-1; D not resolved. The CDR3 length is 11 residues. The germline V gene has CDR1 DFQATT and CDR2 SNEGSKA (reference sequence). Trimming cost V 3 bases and J 0 bases, with 2 bases left between them.

J is TRBJ1-1 and V is TRBV12-5; D uncertain. Germline V gene sequence: CDR1 LGHNT, CDR2 FRNRAP. Trimming left V 2 bases short and J 5 bases short, with 9 bases between. The CDR3 runs 13 residues. DNA of the CDR3: TGTGCTAGTGGTTTGTTTAGGGTTACTGAAGCTTTCTTT. This sequence encodes CASGLFRVTEAFF. Filled out from reference TRBV12-5 and TRBJ1-1, the complete variable domain reads DARVTQTPRHKVTEMGQEVTMRCQPILGHNTVFWYRQTMMQGLELLAYFRNRAPLDDSGMPKDRFSAEMPDATLATLKIQPSEPRDSAVYFCASGLFRVTEAFFGQGTRLTVV.